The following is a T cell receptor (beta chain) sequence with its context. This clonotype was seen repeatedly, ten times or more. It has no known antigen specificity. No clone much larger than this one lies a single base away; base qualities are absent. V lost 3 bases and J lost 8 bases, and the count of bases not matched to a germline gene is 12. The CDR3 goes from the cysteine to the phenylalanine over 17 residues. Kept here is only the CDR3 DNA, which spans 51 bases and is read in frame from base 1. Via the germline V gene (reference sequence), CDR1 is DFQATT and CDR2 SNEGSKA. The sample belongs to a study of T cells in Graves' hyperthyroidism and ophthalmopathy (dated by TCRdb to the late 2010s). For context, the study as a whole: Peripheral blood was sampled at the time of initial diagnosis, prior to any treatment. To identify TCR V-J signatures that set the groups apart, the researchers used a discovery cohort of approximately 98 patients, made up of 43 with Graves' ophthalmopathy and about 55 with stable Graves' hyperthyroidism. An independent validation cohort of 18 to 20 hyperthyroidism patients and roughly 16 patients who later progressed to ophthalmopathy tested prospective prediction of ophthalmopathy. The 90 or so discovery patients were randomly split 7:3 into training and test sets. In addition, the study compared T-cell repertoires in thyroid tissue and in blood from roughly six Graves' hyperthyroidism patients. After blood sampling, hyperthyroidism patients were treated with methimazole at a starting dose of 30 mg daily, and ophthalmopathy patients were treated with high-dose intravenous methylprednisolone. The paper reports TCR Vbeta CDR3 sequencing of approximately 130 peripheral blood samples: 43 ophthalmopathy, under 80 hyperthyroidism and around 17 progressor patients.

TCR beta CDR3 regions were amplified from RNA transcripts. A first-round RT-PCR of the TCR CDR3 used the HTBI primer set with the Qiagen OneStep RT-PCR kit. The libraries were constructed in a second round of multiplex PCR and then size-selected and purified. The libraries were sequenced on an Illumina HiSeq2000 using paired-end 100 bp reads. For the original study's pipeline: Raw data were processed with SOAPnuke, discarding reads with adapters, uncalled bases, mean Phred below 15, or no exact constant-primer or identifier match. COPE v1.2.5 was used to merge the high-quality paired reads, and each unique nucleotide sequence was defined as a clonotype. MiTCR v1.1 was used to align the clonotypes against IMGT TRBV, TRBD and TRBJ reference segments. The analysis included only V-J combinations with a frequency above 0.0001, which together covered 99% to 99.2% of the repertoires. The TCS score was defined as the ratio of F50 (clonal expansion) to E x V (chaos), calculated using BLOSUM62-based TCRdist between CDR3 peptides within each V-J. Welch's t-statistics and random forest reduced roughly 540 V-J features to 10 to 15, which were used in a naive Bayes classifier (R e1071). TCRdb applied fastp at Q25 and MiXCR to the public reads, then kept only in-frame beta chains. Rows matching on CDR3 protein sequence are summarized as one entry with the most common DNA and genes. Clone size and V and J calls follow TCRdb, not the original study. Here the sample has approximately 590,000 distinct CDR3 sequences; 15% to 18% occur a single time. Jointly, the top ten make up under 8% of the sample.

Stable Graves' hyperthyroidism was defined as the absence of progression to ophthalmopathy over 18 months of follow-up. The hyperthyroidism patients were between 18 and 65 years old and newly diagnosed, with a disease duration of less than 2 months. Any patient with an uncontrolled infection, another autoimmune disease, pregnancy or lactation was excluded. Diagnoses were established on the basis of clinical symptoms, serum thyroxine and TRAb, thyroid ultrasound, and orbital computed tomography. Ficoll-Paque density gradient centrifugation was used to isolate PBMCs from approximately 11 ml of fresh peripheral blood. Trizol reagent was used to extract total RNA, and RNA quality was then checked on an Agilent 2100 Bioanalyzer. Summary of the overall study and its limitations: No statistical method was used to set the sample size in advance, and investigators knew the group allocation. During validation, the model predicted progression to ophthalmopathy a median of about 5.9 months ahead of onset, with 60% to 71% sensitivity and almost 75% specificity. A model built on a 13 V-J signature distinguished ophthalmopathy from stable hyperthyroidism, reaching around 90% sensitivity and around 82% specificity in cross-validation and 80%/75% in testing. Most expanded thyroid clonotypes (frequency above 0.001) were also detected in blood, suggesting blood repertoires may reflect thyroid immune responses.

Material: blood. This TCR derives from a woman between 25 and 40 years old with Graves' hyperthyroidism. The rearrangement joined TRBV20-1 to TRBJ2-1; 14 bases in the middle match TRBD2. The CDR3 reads CSASVGGLAGVDDEQFF. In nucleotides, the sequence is TGCAGTGCTAGTGTAGGGGGACTAGCGGGAGTCGATGATGAGCAGTTCTTC.